One sample yielded the 13 T cell receptor beta chains listed below, sequenced in a study of blood T cell repertoires in COVID-19. The repertoire was sequenced with immunoSEQ multiplex PCR; TCRdb's copy has only in-frame clones and lacks some. The profile shows 250,000 or so clones, 87% of them singletons. Sequenced input: peripheral blood. The origin of the receptors is a man between 18 and 29 years old with active or convalescent COVID-19.

V and J are TRBV5-4 and TRBJ1-2; possible D gene TRBD1, 5 bases. Between the trimmed V and J ends, which lost 5 bases and 5 bases, there was a span of 13 bases. Per germline, CDR1 SGHNT and CDR2 YYREEE (reference sequence). The CDR3 runs to 13 residues. CDR3 in amino acids: CASRDGRVYGYTF. CDR3 DNA sequence: TGTGCCAGCAGGGATGGCAGGGTATATGGCTACACCTTC.

The chain couples TRBV9 to TRBJ1-1, with unresolved D. Trimming stripped 0 bases from V and 5 bases from J, with 14 bases between. CDR1 and CDR2 from the germline V gene are SGDLS and YYNGEE. CDR3 size: 15 residues. The CDR3 DNA reads TGTGCCAGCAGCGTAGAACCGGGAAGAAGTACTGAAGCTTTCTTT. Its translation: CASSVEPGRSTEAFF.

This clone was observed a few times. Different DNA sequences within this sample yield the same CDR3. The gene calls are TRBV28 and TRBJ1-2; 7 positions agree with TRBD1. Unmatched junction bases numbered 1, after V lost 4 bases and J lost 2 bases. CDR3 length: 13 amino acids. The V gene's germline CDR1 is MDHEN and CDR2 SYDVKM. CDR3 sequence reads: CASSSQGNYGYTF. The CDR3 nucleotides are TGTGCCAGCAGTTCACAGGGGAACTATGGCTACACCTTC.

The chain is built from TRBV20-1 and TRBJ1-1; tentatively, D is TRBD1 (5 bases). The V gene's germline CDR1 is DFQATT and CDR2 SNEGSKA (reference sequence). The CDR3 consists of 13 residues. Trimming left V 3 bases short and J 1 base short, with 9 bases between. The CDR3 bases are TGCAGTGCTAGTAGACAGTCGAACACTGAAGCTTTCTTT. Its protein is CSASRQSNTEAFF.

V usage is TRBV7-3 and J usage is TRBJ2-7, with D tentatively TRBD2 (5 bases). The CDR3 runs 14 residues. Germline V CDR1 and CDR2: SGHTA, FQGTGA. With 3 bases removed from V and 3 bases from J, the gap between germline ends came to 12 bases. CDR3 sequence: CASSLRADGYEQYF. In DNA form, the CDR3 reads TGTGCCAGCAGCTTGAGGGCGGACGGCTACGAGCAGTACTTC. The full variable domain, in which reference TRBV7-3 and TRBJ2-7 provide the parts outside the CDR3, is GAGVSQTPSNKVTEKGKYVELRCDPISGHTALYWYRQSLGQGPEFLIYFQGTGAADDSGLPNDRFFAVRPEGSVSTLKIQRTERGDSAVYLCASSLRADGYEQYFGPGTRLTVT.

CDR3 in amino acids: CAWRDPGSTEAFF. The CDR3 DNA follows: TGTGCCTGGAGGGATCCGGGATCCACTGAAGCTTTCTTT. The gene calls are TRBV30 and TRBJ1-1; D is ambiguous. Trimming removed 3 bases at V and 4 bases at J, with 12 bases between. This CDR3 spans 13 amino acids. Germline V gene sequence: CDR1 GTSNPN, CDR2 SVGIG (reference sequence).

The chain links TRBV24-1 to TRBJ2-3, with TRBD2 identical over 11 bases. Germline CDR1 is KGHDR and CDR2 is SFDVKD. V shed 4 bases, J shed 3 bases, and the junction held 5 bases outside the gene matches. This CDR3 spans 16 amino acids. The CDR3 DNA follows: TGTGCCACCAGTGACCCACTAGCGGGGGATACAGATACGCAGTATTTT. Protein product: CATSDPLAGDTDTQYF.

This chain uses TRBV4-3 with TRBJ2-1; 11 nucleotides line up with TRBD1. The CDR3 is made up of 17 amino acids. Trimming cost V 0 bases and J 5 bases; bases outside gene matches: 6. Per the germline V gene, CDR1 is LGHNA and CDR2 is YSLEER. The CDR3 nucleotides read TGCGCCAGCAGCCAAGATAGAGGGACAGGGGGTAACAATGAGCAGTTCTTC. As protein: CASSQDRGTGGNNEQFF.

The chain recombines TRBV28 with TRBJ1-1; 7 nucleotides agree with TRBD1. V gave up 6 bases and J gave up 1 base; unmatched junction bases: 8. From germline, CDR1 is MDHEN and CDR2 SYDVKM. The CDR3 is made up of 15 amino acids. The CDR3 nucleotides are TGTGCCAGCAGACCCGAGGGGGCCTGGAACACTGAAGCTTTCTTT. It yields the protein CASRPEGAWNTEAFF.

The chain combines TRBV7-9 with TRBJ1-1; D gene unclear. Per germline, CDR1 SEHNR and CDR2 FQNEAQ (reference sequence). V lost 5 bases and J 7 bases, leaving 14 bases between the germline ends. This CDR3 comprises 13 residues. The CDR3 coding sequence is TGTGCCAGCAGCAAAACGGATCGGGGTGAAGCTTTCTTT. This codes for CASSKTDRGEAFF.

Comment on this clone: The same CDR3 can be traced to other DNA sequences in this sample. The rearrangement uses TRBV5-1 and TRBJ2-7; 8 nucleotides agree with TRBD2. The CDR3 spans 15 residues. CDR1 and CDR2 (germline): SGHRS, YFSETQ. Trimming cost V 0 bases and J 0 bases; bases outside gene matches: 2. The CDR3 bases are TGCGCCAGCAGCTTGGGAGCGGGAGACTCCTACGAGCAGTACTTC. Translating it yields CASSLGAGDSYEQYF.

This clone was recorded only once. The CDR3, as DNA: TGCGCCAGCACAGGGTCGGGAGGGGGCAATGAGCAGTTCTTC. Translating gives CASTGSGGGNEQFF. V usage is TRBV5-1 and J usage is TRBJ2-1; 8 nucleotides match TRBD2. After removal of 6 bases from V and 6 bases from J, the junction contained 8 bases not matched to a gene. Per the germline V gene, CDR1 is SGHRS and CDR2 is YFSETQ. CDR3 length: 14 amino acids.

Only a few counts were recorded for this clone. The rearrangement uses TRBV6-6 and TRBJ1-1; D not resolved. The CDR3 consists of 11 residues. Germline lookup yields CDR1 MNHNY and CDR2 SVGAGI (reference sequence). V was trimmed by 3 bases and J by 11 bases, leaving 10 bases between them. CDR3 bases: TGTGCCAGCAGTTATGAGGGATGGGCTTTCTTT. Translated: CASSYEGWAFF.